This T cell receptor (beta chain) originates from a study of blood T cell repertoires in COVID-19 (dated by TCRdb to about 2020). Study-wide context: Samples covering the acute and convalescent phases of COVID-19 were provided by collaborators in the United States, Italy and Spain. A freely available public database, intended as a resource for researchers studying the immune response to SARS-CoV-2, is where the repertoires were released. Samples came from the ongoing ImmuneRACE study (first 160 participants) plus 1,254 subjects from 6 global collaborators. Deeply sampled blood TCRbeta repertoires from subjects exposed to, actively infected with, or recovered from COVID-19 were included in the dataset. The sample metadata nearly always contained a de-identified subject ID, COVID-19 status, age in years and sex. The material from the prospective study consisted of cDNA or gDNA derived from T cells, B-cell-depleted T cells, or PBMCs. Where available, HLA class I and class II types were taken from metadata supplied by the sample provider and were not determined by assay-based typing.

TCRbeta CDR3 regions were amplified from genomic DNA by means of the immunoSEQ Assay, a bias-controlled multiplex PCR. The paper's processing steps were these. The number of nucleated cells in each sample was estimated from the amplification of reference gene primers within the assay. To quantify the absolute abundance of each unique TCRbeta CDR3 rearrangement, sequence reads were collapsed and filtered. For each sample, productive Simpson clonality was calculated as the square root of Simpson's diversity index across productive rearrangements. What TCRdb holds here is the immuneACCESS table cut down to in-frame rearrangements. Part of the clones is not present; checked against another copy, under half of the missing clones reflect an unresolved V gene, and the others are unexplained. V and J calls and clone size are copied from that table; D and trimming were computed from the DNA. The sample contains about 200,000 clones, more than 75% of them found a single time. The ten biggest clones cover 3.5% to 4.5% of the sample.

Whole blood was collected in K2EDTA tubes by collaborating institutions according to the institutions' own protocols. For TCRbeta analysis, collaborators shipped samples as frozen whole blood, isolated PBMCs, or DNA extracted from either of those sample types. A word on this clone: Its antigen is currently not known. Within one base of it there is no much larger clone, and no base qualities were kept.

The cysteine opens and the phenylalanine closes a CDR3 of 15 amino acids. Just CDR3 DNA is preserved here, 45 bases in frame from base 1. From a lookup of the germline V gene, CDR1 and CDR2 are LGHNT and FRNRAP. Cut back by 0 bases and 5 bases, the V and J ends lie 11 bases apart. Study-wide conclusions, independent of this receptor: Clinical and demographic metadata were provided uncurated, with the amount varying by source and participant.

This TCR was sampled from a human donor in a cohort sampled during active COVID-19. The rearranged segments are TRBV12-5 and TRBJ2-4; the best D guess is TRBD1, with 6 bases matching. Material for sequencing was peripheral blood. The sequenced DNA: TGTGCTAGTGGTTTGGTAGGGGCAGGGGAAAACATTCAGTACTTC. This is translated as CASGLVGAGENIQYF.